A single sample gave rise to the 16 T cell receptor beta chains below, sequenced in a study of blood T cell repertoires in COVID-19. The method was immunoSEQ multiplex PCR; TCRdb's version includes in-frame clones alone and lacks a portion of them. The sample holds 250,000 to 300,000 clones; 90% are singletons and the top ten take approximately 2.3%. The sequenced sample was peripheral blood. Source of these receptors: a woman aged 55-70 years with COVID-19, enrolled during active disease.

The genes are TRBV28 and TRBJ2-3; D ambiguous. The CDR3 is 13 residues long. Deletions cut 11 bases from V and 3 bases from J, with 15 bases between. The germline CDR1 and CDR2 sequences are MDHEN and SYDVKM. The CDR3 nucleotides read TGTGCCTGCCATTCCGACTTTACAGATACGCAGTATTTT. Its protein product is CACHSDFTDTQYF.

The chain joins TRBV10-3 to TRBJ1-6; TRBD1 might be the D (6 bases). This CDR3 comprises 14 residues. Germline V CDR1 and CDR2: ENHRY, SYGVKD. With 7 bases removed from V and 7 bases from J, the gap between germline ends came to 14 bases. The DNA of the CDR3 is TGTGCCATCAAAGGGGACACAGCAAATTCACCCCTCCACTTT. Translated: CAIKGDTANSPLHF.

The rearrangement uses TRBV7-2 and TRBJ2-3, with D maybe TRBD2 (6 bases). This CDR3 has 15 amino acids. Trimming removed 2 bases at V and 4 bases at J, with 13 bases between. Germline V CDR1 and CDR2: SGHTA, FQGNSA. Here the CDR3 DNA reads TGTGCCAGCAGCTTAAACGGGAGAGGTGCAGATACGCAGTATTTT. It translates to CASSLNGRGADTQYF.

The chain employs TRBV15 and TRBJ1-2, with D uncertain. V was pared by 0 bases and J by 6 bases, with 8 bases between. Per the germline V gene, CDR1 is LNHNV and CDR2 is YYDKDF (reference sequence). CDR3 length equals 13 residues. CDR3 loop: CATSRDRGHGYTF. CDR3 nucleotides: TGTGCCACCAGCAGAGATCGGGGTCATGGCTACACCTTC.

The rearrangement uses TRBV27 and TRBJ1-2; a possible D gene is TRBD1 (6 bases). Germline assignment: CDR1 MNHEY and CDR2 SMNVEV (reference sequence). The CDR3 covers 15 residues. Trimming cost V 5 bases and J 7 bases, with 20 bases left between them. CDR3 bases: TGTGCCAGCAGTCCAGCGGACAGCTCTCGCGGTGGCTACACCTTC. It yields the protein CASSPADSSRGGYTF.

The chain couples TRBV6-5 to TRBJ1-5; D gene unclear. V lost 10 bases to trimming and J lost 6 bases, with 16 bases between them. Germline lookup yields CDR1 MNHEY and CDR2 SVGAGI. CDR3 length equals 13 residues. CDR3 protein: CATVPVGSQPQHF. CDR3 in DNA: TGTGCCACCGTTCCGGTAGGGAGTCAGCCCCAGCATTTT.

The V call is TRBV15, the J call TRBJ2-5, with 7 bases aligning to TRBD1. Germline CDR1 reads LNHNV; CDR2 reads YYDKDF (reference sequence). The CDR3 consists of 16 residues. Germline trimming cut 0 bases from V and 7 bases from J; bases unmatched to any gene: 11. Here the CDR3 DNA reads TGTGCCACCAGCAGAGATCCACTGACAGGGTCTGGGACCCAGTACTTC. Encoded protein: CATSRDPLTGSGTQYF. Full variable domain (remainder filled in from reference TRBV15 and TRBJ2-5): DAMVIQNPRYQVTQFGKPVTLSCSQTLNHNVMYWYQQKSSQAPKLLFHYYDKDFNNEADTPDNFQSRRPNTSFCFLDIRSPGLGDTAMYLCATSRDPLTGSGTQYFGPGTRLLVL.

The V call is TRBV7-9, the J call TRBJ2-3, with D possibly matching TRBD1 (6 bases). The length of the CDR3 is 16 residues. Germline V gene data show CDR1 as SEHNR and CDR2 as FQNEAQ (reference sequence). Trimming shortened V by 5 bases and J by 0 bases, and 15 bases separated the two germline ends. The DNA of the CDR3 is TGTGCCAGCAGCCCCGACCGACAGGCGAGCACAGATACGCAGTATTTT. Its protein product is CASSPDRQASTDTQYF.

The J gene is TRBJ1-1, the V gene TRBV10-3, with a weak D call TRBD1 (6 bases). V lost 6 bases and J lost 2, with 13 bases in between. The germline V gene encodes CDR1 ENHRY and CDR2 SYGVKD. This CDR3 has 14 residues. The CDR3 sequence is CAIRNRVDNTEAFF. CDR3 DNA sequence: TGTGCCATCAGGAACAGGGTCGACAACACTGAAGCTTTCTTT.

In DNA form, the CDR3 reads TGCGCCAGCAGCCAAGGACTAGCGGAACTCACAGATACGCAGTATTTT. This codes for CASSQGLAELTDTQYF. The rearrangement uses TRBV4-3 and TRBJ2-3, with 9 bases that match TRBD2. The germline gives CDR1 LGHNA, CDR2 YSLEER. V lost 1 base and J lost 2; bases outside the gene matches: 4. The CDR3 length is 16 residues.

This rearrangement joins TRBV9 to TRBJ2-3; 8 bases match TRBD2. The germline CDR1 and CDR2 sequences are SGDLS and YYNGEE. This CDR3 contains 17 residues. V gave up 0 bases and J gave up 3 bases; unmatched junction bases: 9. The CDR3 sequence: CASSVAMTGGFTDTQYF. As DNA, the CDR3 is TGTGCCAGCAGCGTAGCTATGACGGGGGGGTTTACAGATACGCAGTATTTT.

The genes are TRBV7-6 and TRBJ1-2; D is possibly TRBD1 (5 bases). Germline V lookup: CDR1 SGHVS, CDR2 FNYEAQ. The CDR3 extends over 17 amino acids. Deletions cut 5 bases from V and 8 bases from J, with 27 bases between. The CDR3 sequence: CASSHRRGGGLRRGYTF. In DNA form, the CDR3 reads TGTGCCAGCAGCCACCGCCGGGGGGGTGGGCTTAGACGGGGCTACACCTTC.

The rearrangement uses TRBV18 and TRBJ2-5, with TRBD1 identical over 9 bases. From germline, CDR1 is KGHSH and CDR2 LQKENI. V shed 6 bases, J shed 5 bases, and the junction held 16 bases outside the gene matches. This CDR3 is built from 17 residues. The CDR3 bases are TGTGCCAGCTCCCTTGCCTCCGGACAGGGGTACTTGGAGACCCAGTACTTC. Translated: CASSLASGQGYLETQYF.

The genes are TRBV3-1 (or the pseudogene TRBV3-2) and TRBJ2-2, with D possibly matching TRBD1 (6 bases). The CDR3 runs 15 residues. V lost 1 base and J 9 bases, leaving 15 bases between the germline ends. Germline loops: CDR1 LGHDT, CDR2 YNNKEL (reference sequence). The CDR3 sequence is CASSQGTGFSWELFF. The CDR3 DNA is TGTGCCAGCAGCCAAGGAACAGGGTTTAGCTGGGAGCTGTTTTTT.

This clone was seen once. V is TRBV2 and J is TRBJ2-7; TRBD1 might be the D (6 bases). Germline lookup yields CDR1 SNHLY and CDR2 FYNNEI. Between the trimmed V and J ends, which lost 6 bases and 5 bases, there was a span of 14 bases. The CDR3 loop spans 13 amino acids. In DNA, the CDR3 is TGTGCCAGCAGCACTCAGGGGCTGAACGAGCAGTACTTC. Translated: CASSTQGLNEQYF.

The chain has TRBV6-6 and TRBJ1-4; D is ambiguous. The V end lost 2 bases, the J end lost 6 bases, and 7 bases lay between the germline ends. CDR3 length: 13 residues. CDR1 and CDR2 from the germline V gene are MNHNY and SVGAGI (reference sequence). The CDR3, as DNA: TGTGCCAGCAGTTACCGCCCAGATGAAAAACTGTTTTTT. It is translated as CASSYRPDEKLFF.